The rows below give T cell receptor beta chains drawn from one sample of a study of shared clonotypes between healthy human individuals. The protocol was immunoSEQ multiplex PCR, while the TCRdb copy is restricted to in-frame clones and leaves out a portion. The table lists millions of clones, about 95% of them singletons, with approximately 1.2% in the top ten. The sequenced material came from naive CD8+ T cells sorted from blood. All receptors come from a man between 18 and 35 years old in good health. Both conserved end residues are part of each CDR3. D genes are given only for firm matches.

TRBJ2-1	.	TRBV5-4	CASSPADYNEQFF	TGTGCCAGCAGCCCAGCGGACTACAATGAGCAGTTCTTC
TRBJ1-1	.	TRBV4-2	CASSQEFTSENTEAFF	TGTGCCAGCAGCCAAGAGTTCACCTCAGAGAACACTGAAGCTTTCTTT
TRBJ1-2	.	TRBV7-9	CASSHGHEGYTF	TGTGCCAGCAGCCACGGACACGAAGGCTACACCTTC
TRBJ2-1	TRBD2	TRBV10-3	CAIRDERGQIF	TGTGCCATCAGAGATGAGCGGGGGCAGATCTTC
TRBJ2-7	TRBD1	TRBV14	CASSPGQYIPYEQYF	TGTGCCAGCAGCCCGGGACAGTATATCCCCTACGAGCAGTACTTC
TRBJ2-7	TRBD1	TRBV5-1	CASSPGTGWEQYF	TGCGCCAGCAGCCCCGGGACAGGTTGGGAGCAGTACTTC
TRBJ2-7	.	TRBV7-9	CASSLEGDLSYEQYF	TGTGCCAGCAGCTTAGAAGGGGACCTGTCCTACGAGCAGTACTTC
TRBJ2-7	.	TRBV19	CASTGGSYEQYF	TGTGCCAGTACAGGCGGCTCCTACGAGCAGTACTTC
TRBJ1-1	.	TRBV7-6	CASSLTQMNTEAFF	TGTGCCAGCAGCTTAACCCAAATGAACACTGAAGCTTTCTTT
TRBJ1-6	TRBD1	TRBV14	CASSQTGKRSYNSPLHF	TGTGCCAGCAGCCAGACAGGGAAAAGGTCCTATAATTCACCCCTCCACTTT
TRBJ1-1	.	TRBV7-2	CASSFVTLNTEAFF	TGTGCCAGCAGCTTTGTCACACTGAACACTGAAGCTTTCTTT